This T cell receptor (beta chain) was identified in a study of cytomegalovirus exposure and HLA in healthy donors (dated 2017 in TCRdb). Regarding the study in general: An earlier analysis of under 600 of the donors reported 250 to 300 Gb of sequence data and 117 million unique TCR beta sequences from roughly 180 million T cells. About 300 gigabases of sequencing data and approximately 84 million unique TCR sequences were included in an early release covering about 700 HLA-typed donors. Among the roughly 370 genotyped donors, 75% to 90% belonged to the genetic ancestry cluster associated with self-reported Caucasian donors. The study aimed to test whether cataloging public T cell receptors could reveal signatures of past pathogen exposure. The study profiled the T cell repertoires of around 700 subjects by immunosequencing and related them to cytomegalovirus serostatus. Along with the approximately 620-subject first cohort, a separate validation cohort of over a hundred different subjects was used. The study combined high-throughput TCR immunosequencing, statistical association of individual TCRs with disease status, and machine learning to predict cytomegalovirus infection status. A later analysis re-examined previously published TCR beta repertoires from about 700 donors and added high-resolution HLA genotyping to investigate patterns of TCR occurrence. Rather than using new phenotypic data, the later analysis identified candidate immune exposures from TCR beta sequences and from how often those sequences occurred across donors. To decide whether each TCR beta V gene segment behaved as functional or pseudogenic, an earlier analysis of 587 of the donors relied on high-throughput TCR beta sequencing. Donor age, sex, ethnicity and CMV serostatus were collected together with the repertoire data. A later genetic analysis took genome-wide SNP genotypes for about 65% of the roughly 670 donors and used that subset as a discovery cohort. Every discovery cohort repertoire had been produced on one sequencing platform. Both class I and class II loci were covered by HLA typing, at four-digit resolution. Typing coverage varied by locus: 629-630 donors for A, B, C, DRB1 and DQB1; about 520 for DQA1; over 600 for DPA1; more than 450 for DPB1. Roughly 5 DR-DQ haplotypes were handled as single units for association and clustering because linkage in the cohort was strong. Among 300 to 450 genotyped donors of the cohort, an average of 235,054 unique TCR beta nucleotide sequences were sequenced per donor, roughly 20% of them non-productive. Results and caveats for the whole study, not just this receptor: It was suggested by the authors that the approach could potentially be generalized to other disease states and immunological phenotypes. The classifier was reported to diagnose cytomegalovirus status with high specificity and sensitivity in both the original cohort and the validation cohort. According to a later analysis, most CMV-associated TCR beta chains appeared to be HLA-restricted, and the HLA associations seemed to be driven largely by CMV exposure. Correlated functional status among segregating V segments might be attributable to linkage disequilibrium, but an unknown experimental factor could not be ruled out. The earlier analysis of almost 600 of the donors excluded approximately 15 rarely observed V segments, including chromosome 9 orphons, because counts were too low. A later analysis found that TCR association rates varied across HLA loci, with DRB1 alleles showing the most associated TCRs and HLA-C alleles the fewest. Immune exposure information for the cohort was limited to CMV serostatus. Strong co-occurrence of HLA alleles, especially DR and DQ, made assigning TCR associations to individual alleles difficult. A cluster of highly shared sequence variants was judged likely to be a technical artifact of the sequencing pipeline. The study gave a list of some 150 TCR beta chains associated with cytomegalovirus. The presence/absence analyses assumed that sequencing depth was roughly uniform across donors, and that assumption may not be true. Because the 87-base-pair reads could not distinguish some IMGT-functional V segments, including TRBV6-2 and TRBV6-3, those segments were excluded. In a later analysis, HLA-associated TCR beta chains showed more clonal expansion and lower generation probabilities than non-associated chains that were equally common. In a later genetic analysis, a missense DCLRE1C variant was associated with V-gene and J-gene trimming of TCR beta chains, and the association was replicated in an independent cohort. An earlier analysis of several hundred of the donors showed that most TCR beta V segments appeared in productive rearrangements either about 90% or about 30% of the time, which broadly matched IMGT annotations. According to a later analysis, parvovirus B19, influenza, CMV and Epstein-Barr virus appeared linked to several top co-occurrence clusters. This cohort had only TCR beta chains sequenced, and the lack of alpha or paired-chain data limited which features could be detected. According to a later genetic analysis, donors in an Asian-associated ancestry cluster had fewer N-insertions in productive TCRs than the roughly 660-donor mean. A few of the identified cytomegalovirus-associated TCR beta chains were confirmed in vitro to be specific for cytomegalovirus antigens. A further reported finding was that TCR beta sequences accurately predicted the HLA-A and HLA-B alleles for most subjects in the first cohort. Because HLA typing was unavailable for some donors at each locus, only the typed subset was used in association tests. Most TCR sequences were seen in very few donors, while some public TCRs were found in many individuals. At a false discovery rate of 0.05, a later analysis linked roughly 17,000 TCR beta sequences to specific HLA alleles.

Library preparation employed the immunoSEQ multiplex PCR assay. For the multiplex PCR, a mixture combining 60 forward primers for TCR Vbeta segments and 13 reverse primers for TCR Jbeta segments was used. A multiplex PCR assay on genomic DNA amplified the CDR3 region of rearranged TCR beta genes. On the Illumina HiSeq System, the amplified TCR beta libraries were sequenced as 87-base-pair reads. Processing in the source paper ran as follows. Across the 600 to 700 repertoires, a later analysis counted 60 million to 90 million unique TCR beta chains, around 11 million of which were shared by at least two donors. A nearest-neighbor algorithm error-corrected the raw reads and collapsed the reads into unique sequences, merging closely related sequences to remove PCR and sequencing errors. V, D and J gene segments were assigned by aligning CDR3 sequences to IMGT reference sequences. Each retained sequence needed at least a six-nucleotide match to both a V gene segment and a J gene segment. A rearrangement counted as productive if the CDR3 had no stop codons and remained in frame with V and J, and every other rearrangement counted as non-productive. CDR3 was defined according to IMGT convention as the region running from the second conserved V-encoded cysteine to the conserved J-encoded phenylalanine. The earlier analysis of about 560 of the donors excluded any sequence lacking an unambiguous match to a single V gene segment. In an earlier analysis of several hundred of the donors, a V segment was called functional when productive rearrangements were above 56.7%, and segregating when the standard deviation between donors exceeded 5%. To diagnose cytomegalovirus status from the catalog of TCR beta chain sequences, a statistical classification framework was built. In a later analysis, TCR nucleotide sequences were compared against IMGT/GENE-DB human TR gene sequences so that V and J genes could be assigned. Using the TCRdist pipeline, a later analysis assigned CDR3 sequences along with most-parsimonious VDJ recombination scenarios. In a later analysis, each TCR beta chain was defined by its CDR3 amino acid sequence together with its V-gene family, and reads without a unique V-gene family were excluded. As a way to deal with suspected cross-contamination and a sequencing artifact, a later analysis dropped approximately 590 nucleotide sequences that were highly shared and had low generation probability. In a later analysis, a clonal expansion index for each public chain was calculated from normalized within-repertoire ranks of inferred template counts. Generation probabilities in a later analysis came from a VDJ recombination model fitted to out-of-frame rearrangements, and those results were checked against IGoR. In a later analysis, hypergeometric tests were used to score TCR-TCR, TCR-HLA and TCR-CMV co-occurrence, with a repertoire-size bias correction applied to TCR pairs. A later analysis estimated false discovery rates by permuting HLA or CMV assignments 20 times. In a later analysis, co-occurring TCRs were grouped using DBSCAN, and TCRdist sequence similarity was added for clustering within HLA-allele-positive subsets. Repertoires with fewer than 30,000 or more than 120,000 public chains, plus five repertoires with anomalous nucleotide sharing, were excluded from co-occurrence clustering. Here the immuneACCESS table is served through TCRdb, limited to in-frame sequences with V and J called. Missing clones are a known gap in these copies; in checked studies unresolved V genes cover under half, and the rest lacks a known reason. V, J and clone size were drawn from that table, and D and trimming were deduced from the DNA. Present in this sample are 35,000 to 45,000 clones, 51% of which were seen just once. The ten largest clones capture roughly 5.5% of the sample.

This clone has a handful of counts. The target of this receptor is not known. Base qualities are not recorded, but no much larger clone differs from it by a single base. CDR1 and CDR2 are read off the germline V gene (reference sequence) as MNHEY and SMNVEV. From cysteine to phenylalanine, the CDR3 is 13 amino acids long. This entry keeps only the CDR3 DNA: 39 bases, framed from base 1. Trimming at the junction amounts to 5 bases on V and 5 bases on J, and the germline ends lie 12 bases apart. The cohort comprised fewer than 750 healthy bone marrow donors. Cohort members were all nominally healthy when sampled, although unrecorded immune exposures were likely present. The donor tested CMV seronegative and was one of the 352 seronegative cohort members. Each donor provided a peripheral blood sample, and peripheral blood mononuclear cells were used for TCR beta sequencing. The Qiagen DNeasy Blood Extraction Kit was used to extract genomic DNA from the blood cell samples.

The chain links TRBV27 with TRBJ2-5; the D gene cannot be named for sure. The clonotype was recovered from a man in his sixties in good health and CMV-seronegative. Input material: PBMCs. The DNA sequence is given as TGTGCCAGCAGTCGTACATTCGGGGAGACCCAGTACTTC. This codes for CASSRTFGETQYF.